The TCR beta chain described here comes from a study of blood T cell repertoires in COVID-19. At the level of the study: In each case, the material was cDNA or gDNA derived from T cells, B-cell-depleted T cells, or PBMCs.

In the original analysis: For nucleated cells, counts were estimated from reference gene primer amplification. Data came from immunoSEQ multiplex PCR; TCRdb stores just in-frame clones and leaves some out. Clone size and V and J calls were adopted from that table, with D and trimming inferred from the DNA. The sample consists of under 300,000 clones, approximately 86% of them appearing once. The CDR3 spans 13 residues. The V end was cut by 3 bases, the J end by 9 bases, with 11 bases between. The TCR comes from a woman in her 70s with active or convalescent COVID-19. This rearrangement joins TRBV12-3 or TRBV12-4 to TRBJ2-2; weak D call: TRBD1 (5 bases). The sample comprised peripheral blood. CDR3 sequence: CASSLGRVWELFF. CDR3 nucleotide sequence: TGTGCCAGCAGTTTGGGCAGGGTCTGGGAGCTGTTTTTT.